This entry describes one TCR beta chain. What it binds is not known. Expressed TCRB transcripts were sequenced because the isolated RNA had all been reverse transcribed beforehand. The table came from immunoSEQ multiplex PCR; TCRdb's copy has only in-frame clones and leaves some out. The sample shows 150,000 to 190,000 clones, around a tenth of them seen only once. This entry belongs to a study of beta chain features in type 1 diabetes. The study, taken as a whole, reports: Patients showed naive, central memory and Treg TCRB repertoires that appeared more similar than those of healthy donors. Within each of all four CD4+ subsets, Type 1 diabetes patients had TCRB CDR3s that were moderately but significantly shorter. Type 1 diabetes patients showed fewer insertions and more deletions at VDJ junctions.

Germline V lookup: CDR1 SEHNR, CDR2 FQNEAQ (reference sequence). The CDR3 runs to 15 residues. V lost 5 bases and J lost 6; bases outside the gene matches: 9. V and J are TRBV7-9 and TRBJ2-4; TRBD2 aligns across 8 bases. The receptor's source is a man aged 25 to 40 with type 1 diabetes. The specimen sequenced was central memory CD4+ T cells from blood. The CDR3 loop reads CASSRGAGGINIQYF. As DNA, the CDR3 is TGTGCCAGCAGCCGAGGGGCGGGAGGAATAAACATTCAGTACTTC.